The 30 T cell receptor beta chains below all came from one sample that was sequenced in a study of blood T cell repertoires in COVID-19. Method: immunoSEQ multiplex PCR; TCRdb's copy keeps in-frame clones and lacks some. This sample yields over 250,000 clones, of which around 87% are seen a single time; 2% to 2.5% belongs to the top ten. Sample: peripheral blood. Source of these receptors: a woman in her forties or fifties with acute or convalescent COVID-19.

CDR3 region: CASSFQGAETQYF. CDR3 DNA: TGCGCCAGCAGTTTTCAGGGGGCAGAGACCCAGTACTTC. The rearrangement uses TRBV5-1 and TRBJ2-5; 8 positions match TRBD1. With 5 bases clipped from V and 4 bases from J, the junction kept 4 bases outside the gene matches. The germline gives CDR1 SGHRS, CDR2 YFSETQ. The CDR3 extends over 13 amino acids. Filled out from reference TRBV5-1 and TRBJ2-5, the complete variable domain reads KAGVTQTPRYLIKTRGQQVTLSCSPISGHRSVSWYQQTPGQGLQFLFEYFSETQRNKGNFPGRFSGRQFSNSRSEMNVSTLELGDSALYLCASSFQGAETQYFGPGTRLLVL.

This sequence joins TRBV27 and TRBJ1-6; a weak D match, TRBD1 (5 bases). The CDR3 sequence is 16 residues long. Germline CDR1 MNHEY, CDR2 SMNVEV (reference sequence). Trimming removed 4 bases at V and 7 bases at J, with 17 bases between. The CDR3 region is CASSYGGSPGNSPLHF. CDR3 DNA sequence: TGTGCCAGCAGTTACGGGGGGAGTCCGGGCAATTCACCCCTCCACTTT.

The J gene is TRBJ1-1, the V gene TRBV7-9, with D possibly being TRBD1 (5 bases). The ends were cut back, 1 base at V and 3 bases at J, with 21 bases in the middle. The CDR3 is 18 residues long. CDR1 SEHNR and CDR2 FQNEAQ come from the germline V gene (reference sequence). The CDR3 DNA follows: TGTGCCAGCAGCTTAGTCCATTTAAGGGGTCGGATGGACACTGAAGCTTTCTTT. Its translation: CASSLVHLRGRMDTEAFF.

The chain links TRBV7-2 to TRBJ2-3; weak D call: TRBD2 (5 bases). The CDR3 totals 16 residues. Germline CDR1 and CDR2: SGHTA and FQGNSA. The V gene lost 1 base and the J gene lost 2 bases, with 13 bases spanning the gap. The CDR3 bases are TGTGCCAGCAGCTTAGACCGGGGTTTGGTCACAGATACGCAGTATTTT. The encoded protein is CASSLDRGLVTDTQYF.

This chain connects TRBV5-1 to TRBJ1-2; possibly TRBD1 for D (5 bases). Trimming pared 0 bases from V and 3 bases from J, leaving 6 bases between. This CDR3 region has 13 residues. Germline loops: CDR1 SGHRS, CDR2 YFSETQ. This CDR3 reads CASSLAGDYGYTF. For the CDR3, the DNA is TGCGCCAGCAGCTTGGCGGGGGACTATGGCTACACCTTC. Full variable domain (remainder filled in from reference TRBV5-1 and TRBJ1-2): KAGVTQTPRYLIKTRGQQVTLSCSPISGHRSVSWYQQTPGQGLQFLFEYFSETQRNKGNFPGRFSGRQFSNSRSEMNVSTLELGDSALYLCASSLAGDYGYTFGSGTRLTVV.

On this clone: Other DNA sequences in this sample translate to the same CDR3. This sequence joins TRBV2 and TRBJ1-1; TRBD1 matches at 7 bases. This CDR3 is 13 amino acids long. V dropped 4 bases and J dropped 1; count of bases not matched to a gene: 0. CDR1 is SNHLY and CDR2 is FYNNEI in the germline V gene. The CDR3 coding sequence is TGTGCCAGCAGTGGACAGGGGAACACTGAAGCTTTCTTT. Its translation: CASSGQGNTEAFF.

The CDR3 is CASSQGGTSGSLYNEQFF. CDR3 in DNA: TGCGCCAGCAGCCAAGGAGGGACTAGCGGGAGTCTATACAATGAGCAGTTCTTC. The chain employs TRBV4-3 and TRBJ2-1; TRBD2 matches 14 bases. CDR1 and CDR2 (germline): LGHNA, YSLEER. The length of the CDR3 is 18 residues. V lost 1 base, J lost 4 bases, and 6 bases stayed unmatched.

This clone has a single count. The V call is TRBV30, the J call TRBJ1-6, with 7 bases matching TRBD1. The germline V gene encodes CDR1 GTSNPN and CDR2 SVGIG (reference sequence). The CDR3 consists of 18 residues. The ends lost 8 bases at V and 5 bases at J; junction bases unmatched: 21. CDR3: CARAGWRGGAVDNSPLHF. The CDR3 DNA reads as TGTGCCAGGGCAGGATGGAGAGGGGGCGCAGTGGATAATTCACCCCTCCACTTT.

A note on this clone: The identical CDR3 is also encoded by other nucleotide sequences in the sample. The CDR3 nucleotides read TGTGCCAGCAGCCGGACTAGCGGGAGCACAGATACGCAGTATTTT. It encodes CASSRTSGSTDTQYF. The chain links TRBV7-2 to TRBJ2-3, with 11 bases identical to TRBD2. With 5 bases clipped from V and 0 bases from J, the junction kept 1 base outside the gene matches. The CDR3 runs 15 residues. Germline V CDR1 and CDR2: SGHTA, FQGNSA.

This rearrangement joins TRBV4-1 to TRBJ2-2, with a tentative D call TRBD2 (6 bases). From germline, CDR1 is MGHRA and CDR2 YSYEKL. The CDR3 covers 15 residues. Trimming removed 6 bases at V and 4 bases at J, with 15 bases between. CDR3 sequence (DNA): TGCGCCAGCAGAACCGGGACTTTCCCCACCGGGGAGCTGTTTTTT. Encoded protein: CASRTGTFPTGELFF.

This chain joins TRBV9 and TRBJ2-1, with 7 bases fitting TRBD2. With 4 bases clipped from V and 3 bases from J, the junction kept 4 bases outside the gene matches. Germline V gene data show CDR1 as SGDLS and CDR2 as YYNGEE. This CDR3 region has 14 residues. This chain's CDR3 is CASSFGLVYNEQFF. CDR3 nucleotides: TGTGCCAGCAGCTTCGGACTAGTCTACAATGAGCAGTTCTTC. The variable domain in full, completed from reference TRBV9 and TRBJ2-1, reads DSGVTQTPKHLITATGQRVTLRCSPRSGDLSVYWYQQSLDQGLQFLIQYYNGEERAKGNILERFSAQQFPDLHSELNLSSLELGDSALYFCASSFGLVYNEQFFGPGTRLTVL.

V is TRBV6-5 and J is TRBJ1-4; possibly TRBD1 for D (6 bases). With 2 bases removed from V and 8 bases from J, the gap between germline ends came to 15 bases. Germline values: CDR1 MNHEY, CDR2 SVGAGI. This CDR3 has 15 amino acids. CDR3 region: CASSYPGAQGEKLFF. In DNA, the CDR3 is TGTGCCAGCAGTTACCCCGGGGCTCAGGGGGAAAAACTGTTTTTT.

The V gene is TRBV19, the J gene TRBJ2-7; perhaps TRBD2 as D (6 bases). CDR3 length: 15 amino acids. The germline gives CDR1 LNHDA, CDR2 SQIVND (reference sequence). Trimming removed 5 bases at V and 12 bases at J, with 26 bases between. The CDR3 coding sequence is TGTGCCAGTAGTCCGTGGGGACGGAGCGGGCCTATGCTGTACTTC. This sequence encodes CASSPWGRSGPMLYF.

The J gene is TRBJ2-1, the V gene TRBV11-2; TRBD1 is a possible D gene (6 bases). Germline CDR1 SGHAT, CDR2 FQNNGV. Trimming stripped 5 bases from V and 4 bases from J, with 21 bases between. The CDR3 loop spans 17 amino acids. CDR3 bases: TGTGCCAGCAGCACCATCAGAGGACAGCGGTCTTACAATGAGCAGTTCTTC. It codes for CASSTIRGQRSYNEQFF.

This sequence joins TRBV7-9 and TRBJ2-3, with 13 bases fitting TRBD2. The CDR3 is 17 amino acids. CDR1 is SEHNR and CDR2 is FQNEAQ in the germline V gene (reference sequence). The J segment lost 6 bases and the V segment lost 4 bases, leaving 10 bases of the junction unmatched. DNA of the CDR3: TGTGCCAGCAGCTCGGAGATACTAGCGGGAGGGTTGGATACGCAGTATTTT. Amino acids: CASSSEILAGGLDTQYF.

This clone was found once. This rearrangement joins TRBV10-3 to TRBJ1-4, with a weak D call TRBD1 (5 bases). The CDR3 sequence is 15 residues long. Trimming removed 2 bases at V and 3 bases at J, with 10 bases between. Germline-derived CDR1 and CDR2 are ENHRY and SYGVKD. For the CDR3, the DNA is TGTGCCATCAGTGAGCGGCTACAGGCTAATGAAAAACTGTTTTTT. This sequence encodes CAISERLQANEKLFF.

This clone was found a few times. CDR3 region: CSVNKQQETQYF. The DNA of the CDR3 is TGCAGCGTTAATAAACAGCAAGAGACCCAGTACTTC. The chain couples TRBV29-1 to TRBJ2-5; D remains unclear. Germline loops: CDR1 SQVTM, CDR2 ANQGSEA. V lost 5 bases, J lost 2 bases, and 9 bases lay in between. The CDR3 covers 12 residues.

The rearrangement joins TRBV7-8 to TRBJ2-1; 7 bases are a match to TRBD2. CDR1 is SGHVS and CDR2 is FQNEAQ in the germline V gene. Trimming at V came to 1 base and at J to 6 bases, leaving 12 bases not matched to a gene. This CDR3 comprises 17 residues. In DNA, the CDR3 is TGTGCCAGCAGCTTAGTGGTCCGGGGCGGGAGTCTCAATGAGCAGTTCTTC. This sequence encodes CASSLVVRGGSLNEQFF.

This sequence joins TRBV27 and TRBJ1-4, with a tentative D call TRBD1 (5 bases). The length of the CDR3 is 16 residues. Germline V CDR1 and CDR2: MNHEY, SMNVEV (reference sequence). The V end lost 3 bases, the J end lost 6 bases, and 17 bases lay between the germline ends. The CDR3: CASSFSGGTRDEKLFF. The CDR3 DNA follows: TGTGCCAGCAGTTTTTCGGGGGGGACCCGAGATGAAAAACTGTTTTTT.

The V gene is TRBV24-1, the J gene TRBJ2-1, with 9 bases lining up with TRBD1. Looked up from germline, CDR1 is KGHDR and CDR2 is SFDVKD. After removal of 4 bases from V and 9 bases from J, the junction contained 6 bases not matched to a gene. This CDR3 has 14 residues. The CDR3 sequence: CATSEVTGGREQFF. The CDR3 DNA is TGTGCCACCAGTGAGGTGACAGGGGGTCGTGAGCAGTTCTTC.

This clone has just one count. The DNA for the CDR3 is TGTGCCAGCAGCTTAACCGGGACAGCCACTGCGTCCGTGAACACTGAAGCTTTCTTT. Translating it yields CASSLTGTATASVNTEAFF. The rearrangement uses TRBV21-1 and TRBJ1-1; the DNA was not used to check the table's D call, TRBD1. TRBV21-1 is an annotated pseudogene. The CDR3 contains 19 residues.

The chain carries TRBV30 and TRBJ1-1; D may be TRBD1 (6 bases). V was trimmed by 2 bases and J by 5 bases, leaving 18 bases between them. Germline values: CDR1 GTSNPN, CDR2 SVGIG (reference sequence). The CDR3 extends over 15 amino acids. The CDR3 DNA reads as TGTGCCTGGAGTCTAAGTGGGGGGGCTTGGACTGAAGCTTTCTTT. Translated: CAWSLSGGAWTEAFF. Complete variable domain (other parts from reference TRBV30 and TRBJ1-1): SQTIHQWPATLVQPVGSPLSLECTVEGTSNPNLYWYRQAAGRGLQLLFYSVGIGQISSEVPQNLSASRPQDRQFILSSKKLLLSDSGFYLCAWSLSGGAWTEAFFGQGTRLTVV.

V gene TRBV27 combines with J gene TRBJ2-7; TRBD1 aligns across 9 bases. This CDR3 is 15 amino acids long. In germline, CDR1 is MNHEY, CDR2 SMNVEV (reference sequence). V gave up 5 bases and J gave up 6 bases; unmatched junction bases: 11. The CDR3 reads CASSLYVTGGGEQYF. The CDR3 DNA sequence: TGTGCCAGCAGTCTTTATGTGACAGGGGGTGGCGAGCAGTACTTC.

The chain carries TRBV5-5 and TRBJ1-2; the D is unclear. The V end lost 1 base, the J end lost 4 bases, and 14 bases lay between the germline ends. Germline V gene data show CDR1 as SGHKS and CDR2 as YYEKEE (reference sequence). CDR3 length equals 15 residues. The DNA of the CDR3 is TGTGCCAGCAGCTTGATATCCAGTCAAAGCTATGGCTACACCTTC. Translated: CASSLISSQSYGYTF.

The V call is TRBV12-5, the J call TRBJ2-1; TRBD1 matches at 7 bases. The V segment lost 1 base and the J segment 2 bases; nucleotides outside the gene matches: 5. The CDR3 is made up of 16 amino acids. CDR1 is LGHNT and CDR2 is FRNRAP in the germline V gene. CDR3 loop: CASGLATGTAYNEQFF. The CDR3 DNA follows: TGTGCTAGTGGTTTGGCGACCGGGACAGCCTACAATGAGCAGTTCTTC.

The rearrangement joins TRBV4-1 to TRBJ1-5; D is unresolved. With 3 bases removed from V and 0 bases from J, the gap between germline ends came to 6 bases. CDR1 and CDR2 (germline): MGHRA, YSYEKL. CDR3 length: 14 residues. The CDR3 region is CASSHASSNQPQHF. The CDR3 nucleotides are TGCGCCAGCAGCCACGCCAGTAGCAATCAGCCCCAGCATTTT.

The chain links TRBV4-2 to TRBJ2-3; 13 positions agree with TRBD2. Germline lookup yields CDR1 LGHNA and CDR2 YNFKEQ. Trimming cost V 1 base and J 4 bases; bases outside gene matches: 2. The CDR3 sequence is 16 residues long. In nucleotides, the CDR3 is TGTGCCAGCAGCCAAGGGGGGACTAGCGGGGCAGATACGCAGTATTTT. Its translation: CASSQGGTSGADTQYF.

This clone was detected only a few times. J is TRBJ2-3 and V is TRBV2, with TRBD1 identical over 10 bases. The CDR3 consists of 15 residues. Germline lookup yields CDR1 SNHLY and CDR2 FYNNEI. After removal of 2 bases from V and 4 bases from J, the junction contained 3 bases not matched to a gene. The CDR3 DNA follows: TGTGCCAGCAGTGAAAGGGACAGGGGACCAGATACGCAGTATTTT. Protein: CASSERDRGPDTQYF.

The chain employs TRBV6-4 and TRBJ2-1; 11 bases match TRBD2. The CDR3 runs to 16 residues. V lost 3 bases and J lost 4; bases outside the gene matches: 5. Germline values: CDR1 MRHNA, CDR2 SNTAGT. The CDR3 here is CASSDLGTSGYNEQFF. For the CDR3, the DNA is TGTGCCAGCAGTGATCTAGGGACTAGCGGTTACAATGAGCAGTTCTTC.

V and J are TRBV5-1 and TRBJ2-7; 9 bases align to TRBD2. The CDR3 is 17 amino acids. The junction had 7 bases not matched to a gene; V was cut back by 0 bases and J by 0 bases. CDR1 is SGHRS, CDR2 YFSETQ, per germline. CDR3 region: CASSLVAGGSSSYEQYF. Written as DNA, the CDR3 is TGCGCCAGCAGCTTGGTGGCGGGGGGGTCGAGCTCCTACGAGCAGTACTTC.